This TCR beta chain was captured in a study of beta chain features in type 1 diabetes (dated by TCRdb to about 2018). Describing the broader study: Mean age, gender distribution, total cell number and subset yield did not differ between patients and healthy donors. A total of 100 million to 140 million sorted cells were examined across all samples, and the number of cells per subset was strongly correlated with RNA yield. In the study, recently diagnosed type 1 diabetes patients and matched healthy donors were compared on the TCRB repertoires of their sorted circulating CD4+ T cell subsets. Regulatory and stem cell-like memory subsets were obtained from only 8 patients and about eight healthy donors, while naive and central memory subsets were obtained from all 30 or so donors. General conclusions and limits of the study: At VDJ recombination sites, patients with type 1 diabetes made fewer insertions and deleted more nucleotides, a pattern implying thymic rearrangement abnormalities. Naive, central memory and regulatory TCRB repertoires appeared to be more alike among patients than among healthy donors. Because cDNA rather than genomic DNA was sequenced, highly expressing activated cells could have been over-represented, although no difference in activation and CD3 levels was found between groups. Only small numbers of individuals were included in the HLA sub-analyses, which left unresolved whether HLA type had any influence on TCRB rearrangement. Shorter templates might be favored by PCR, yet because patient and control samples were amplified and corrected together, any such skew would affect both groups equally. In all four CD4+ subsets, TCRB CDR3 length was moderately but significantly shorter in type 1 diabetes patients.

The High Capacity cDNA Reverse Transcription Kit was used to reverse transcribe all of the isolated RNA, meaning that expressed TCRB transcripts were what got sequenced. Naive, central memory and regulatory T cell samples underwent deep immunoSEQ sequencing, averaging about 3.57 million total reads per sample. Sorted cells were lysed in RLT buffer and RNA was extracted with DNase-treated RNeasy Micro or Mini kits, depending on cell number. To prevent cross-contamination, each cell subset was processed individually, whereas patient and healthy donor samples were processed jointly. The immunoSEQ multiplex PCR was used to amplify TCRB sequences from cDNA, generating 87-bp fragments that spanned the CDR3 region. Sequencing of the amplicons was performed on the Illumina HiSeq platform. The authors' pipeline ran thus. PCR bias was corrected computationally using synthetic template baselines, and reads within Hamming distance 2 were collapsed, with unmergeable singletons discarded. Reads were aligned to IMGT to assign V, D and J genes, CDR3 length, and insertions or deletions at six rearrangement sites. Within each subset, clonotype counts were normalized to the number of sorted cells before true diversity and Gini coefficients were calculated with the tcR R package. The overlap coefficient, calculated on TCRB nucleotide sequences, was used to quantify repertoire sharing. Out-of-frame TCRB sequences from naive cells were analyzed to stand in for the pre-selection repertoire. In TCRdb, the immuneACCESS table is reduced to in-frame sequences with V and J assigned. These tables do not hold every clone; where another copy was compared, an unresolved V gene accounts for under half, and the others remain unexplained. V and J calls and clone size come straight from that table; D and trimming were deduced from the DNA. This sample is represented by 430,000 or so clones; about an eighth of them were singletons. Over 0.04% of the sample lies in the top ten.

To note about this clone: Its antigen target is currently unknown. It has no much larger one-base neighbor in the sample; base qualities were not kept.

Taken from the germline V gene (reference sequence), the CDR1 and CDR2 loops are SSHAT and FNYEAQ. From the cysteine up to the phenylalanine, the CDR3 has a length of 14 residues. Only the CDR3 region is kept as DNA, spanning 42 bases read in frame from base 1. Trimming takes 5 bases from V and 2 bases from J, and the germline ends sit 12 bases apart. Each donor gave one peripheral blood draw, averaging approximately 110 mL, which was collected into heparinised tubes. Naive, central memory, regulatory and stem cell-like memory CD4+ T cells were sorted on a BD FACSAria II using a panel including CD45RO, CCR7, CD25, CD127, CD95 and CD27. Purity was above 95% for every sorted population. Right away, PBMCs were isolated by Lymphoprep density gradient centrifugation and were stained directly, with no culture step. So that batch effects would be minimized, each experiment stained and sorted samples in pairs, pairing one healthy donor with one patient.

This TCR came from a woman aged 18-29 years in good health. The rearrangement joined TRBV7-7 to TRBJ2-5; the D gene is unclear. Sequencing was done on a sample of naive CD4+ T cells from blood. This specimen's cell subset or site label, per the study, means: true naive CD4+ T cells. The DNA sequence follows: TGTGCCAGCAGCCCTGGACCGGCTCAAGAGACCCAGTACTTC. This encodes CASSPGPAQETQYF.